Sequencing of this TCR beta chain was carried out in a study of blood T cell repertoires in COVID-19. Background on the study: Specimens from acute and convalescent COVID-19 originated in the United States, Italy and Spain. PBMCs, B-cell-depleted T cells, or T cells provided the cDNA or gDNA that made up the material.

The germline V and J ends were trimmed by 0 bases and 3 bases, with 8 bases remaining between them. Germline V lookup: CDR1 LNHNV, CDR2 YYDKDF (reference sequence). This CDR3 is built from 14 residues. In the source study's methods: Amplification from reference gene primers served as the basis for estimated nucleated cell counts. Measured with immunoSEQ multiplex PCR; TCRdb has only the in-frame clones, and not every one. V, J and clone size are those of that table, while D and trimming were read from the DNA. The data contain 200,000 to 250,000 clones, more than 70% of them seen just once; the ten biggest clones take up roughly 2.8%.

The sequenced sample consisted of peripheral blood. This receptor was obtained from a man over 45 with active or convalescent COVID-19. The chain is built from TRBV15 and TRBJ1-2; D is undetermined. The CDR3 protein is CATSREYSYYGYTF. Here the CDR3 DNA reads TGTGCCACCAGCAGAGAGTACAGTTACTATGGCTACACCTTC.